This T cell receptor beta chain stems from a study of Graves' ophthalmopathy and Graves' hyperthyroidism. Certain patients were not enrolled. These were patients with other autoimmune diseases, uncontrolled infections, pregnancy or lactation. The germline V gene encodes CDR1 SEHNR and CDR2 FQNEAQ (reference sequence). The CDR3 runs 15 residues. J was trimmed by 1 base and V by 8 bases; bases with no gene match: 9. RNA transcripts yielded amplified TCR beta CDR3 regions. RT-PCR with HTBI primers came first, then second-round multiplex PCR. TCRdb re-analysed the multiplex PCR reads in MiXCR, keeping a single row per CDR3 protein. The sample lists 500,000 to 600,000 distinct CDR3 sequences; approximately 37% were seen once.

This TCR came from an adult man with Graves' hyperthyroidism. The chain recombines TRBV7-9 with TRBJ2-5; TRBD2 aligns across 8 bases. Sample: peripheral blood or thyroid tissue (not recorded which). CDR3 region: CASSPRRGVQETQYF. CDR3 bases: TGTGCCAGCTCACCACGGCGGGGGGTCCAAGAGACCCAGTACTTC.